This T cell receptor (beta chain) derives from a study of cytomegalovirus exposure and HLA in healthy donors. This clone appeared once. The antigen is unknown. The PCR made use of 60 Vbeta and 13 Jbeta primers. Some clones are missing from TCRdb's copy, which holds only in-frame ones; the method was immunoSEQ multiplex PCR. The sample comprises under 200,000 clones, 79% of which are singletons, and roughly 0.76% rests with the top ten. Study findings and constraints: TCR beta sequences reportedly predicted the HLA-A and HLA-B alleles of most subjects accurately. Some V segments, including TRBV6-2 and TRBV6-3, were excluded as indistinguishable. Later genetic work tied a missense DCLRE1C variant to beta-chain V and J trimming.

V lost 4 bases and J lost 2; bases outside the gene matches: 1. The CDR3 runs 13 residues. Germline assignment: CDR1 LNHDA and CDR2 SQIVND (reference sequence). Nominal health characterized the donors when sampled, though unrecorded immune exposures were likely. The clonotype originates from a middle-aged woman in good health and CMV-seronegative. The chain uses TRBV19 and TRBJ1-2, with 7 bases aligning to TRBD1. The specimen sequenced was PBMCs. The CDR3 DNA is TGTGCCAGTAGTAAACAGGGGAACTATGGCTACACCTTC. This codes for CASSKQGNYGYTF.